One sample yielded the 12 T cell receptor beta chains listed below, sequenced in a study of blood T cell repertoires in COVID-19. This table comes from immunoSEQ multiplex PCR, and its TCRdb copy is limited to in-frame clones, with some not included. The sample shows more than 95,000 clones, about 86% of them seen only once. The sequenced material came from peripheral blood. The receptor source for this set is a woman in her fifties or sixties with acute or convalescent COVID-19.

The chain is built from TRBV6-7 and TRBJ2-4, with a possible D match to TRBD2 (9 bases). TRBV6-7 is annotated as an ORF whose role is uncertain. V was shortened by 10 bases and J by 0 bases, with 22 bases between the two germline ends. The CDR3 extends over 17 amino acids. In nucleotides, the CDR3 is TGTGCCACCGACAGGGGACTAGCAGAGGTAGCCAAAAACATTCAGTACTTC. Translating it yields CATDRGLAEVAKNIQYF.

The chain employs TRBV19 and TRBJ1-5, with D perhaps TRBD1 (5 bases). The ends were cut back, 1 base at V and 6 bases at J, with 10 bases in the middle. The CDR3 contains 14 residues. Germline CDR1 LNHDA, CDR2 SQIVND (reference sequence). CDR3 bases: TGTGCCAGTAGTATAGCCGGGGGTCGTCAGCCCCAGCATTTT. The encoded protein is CASSIAGGRQPQHF.

The chain links TRBV28 to TRBJ1-4, with 8 positions matching TRBD1. CDR1 is MDHEN, CDR2 SYDVKM, per germline. Losses at the gene ends were 5 bases for V and 3 bases for J; bases not matched to a gene: 8. The CDR3 extends over 16 amino acids. The CDR3 region is CASSTAGGLANEKLFF. In DNA, the CDR3 is TGTGCCAGCAGTACGGCAGGGGGCTTGGCTAATGAAAAACTGTTTTTT.

The chain couples TRBV9 to TRBJ2-2, with 7 bases lining up with TRBD2. CDR3 length: 15 amino acids. Germline CDR1 and CDR2: SGDLS and YYNGEE. Trimming cost V 4 bases and J 7 bases; bases outside gene matches: 10. The CDR3, as DNA: TGTGCCAGCAGCTCCGAGGGAACTAGCGTCGGGGAGCTGTTTTTT. Protein product: CASSSEGTSVGELFF.

The chain has TRBV2 and TRBJ1-2, with 7 positions matching TRBD1. The CDR3 is 11 residues long. CDR1 SNHLY and CDR2 FYNNEI come from the germline V gene. Unmatched junction bases numbered 4, after V lost 5 bases and J lost 10 bases. The chain's CDR3 is CASSQTGSYTF. CDR3 DNA: TGTGCCAGCAGTCAGACAGGGTCCTACACCTTC.

The V call is TRBV9, the J call TRBJ2-3, with D possibly matching TRBD2 (5 bases). The ends were cut back, 0 bases at V and 0 bases at J, with 8 bases in the middle. CDR1 and CDR2 (germline): SGDLS, YYNGEE. The CDR3 is 15 amino acids. CDR3 loop: CASSVGDYSTDTQYF. CDR3 nucleotide sequence: TGTGCCAGCAGCGTAGGCGACTACAGCACAGATACGCAGTATTTT.

The chain recombines TRBV15 with TRBJ2-1; TRBD2 aligns across 10 bases. Germline V CDR1 and CDR2: LNHNV, YYDKDF (reference sequence). The V segment lost 3 bases and the J segment 5 bases; nucleotides outside the gene matches: 7. The length of the CDR3 is 16 residues. The CDR3 region is CATSRPGLARDNEQFF. The CDR3 DNA is TGTGCCACCAGCAGGCCGGGACTAGCGCGAGACAATGAGCAGTTCTTC.

V gene TRBV29-1 combines with J gene TRBJ2-7; 7 nucleotides align to TRBD2. The CDR3 contains 12 residues. Germline loops: CDR1 SQVTM, CDR2 ANQGSEA. Unmatched junction bases numbered 8, after V lost 5 bases and J lost 7 bases. The CDR3 is CSVLGTTLEQYF. The CDR3 nucleotides read TGCAGCGTTCTCGGGACTACGTTGGAGCAGTACTTC.

The genes are TRBV2 and TRBJ1-4; D remains ambiguous. Trimming removed 6 bases at V and 7 bases at J, with 18 bases between. Germline CDR1 SNHLY, CDR2 FYNNEI. This CDR3 comprises 15 residues. The CDR3 bases are TGTGCCAGCAGGCTTCGTCTGGTACGCGGTGAAAAACTGTTTTTT. As protein: CASRLRLVRGEKLFF.

This clone was counted a few times. The chain has TRBV18 and TRBJ2-3; D ambiguous. Trimming took 3 bases from V and 2 from J, leaving 15 bases between them. The CDR3 contains 16 residues. Germline CDR1 KGHSH, CDR2 LQKENI. CDR3 amino acids: CASSPPRGRTTDTQYF. The CDR3 DNA reads TGTGCCAGCTCACCGCCGAGAGGTAGAACCACAGATACGCAGTATTTT.

This chain joins TRBV19 and TRBJ2-7, with 11 bases identical to TRBD2. Trimming removed 5 bases from V and 3 bases from J; junction bases left unmatched: 9. The CDR3 extends over 16 amino acids. Germline loops: CDR1 LNHDA, CDR2 SQIVND (reference sequence). CDR3 sequence: CASSRGTSGHNYEQYF. DNA of the CDR3: TGTGCCAGTAGTCGTGGGACTAGCGGACATAACTACGAGCAGTACTTC.

The rearrangement links TRBV5-1 to TRBJ2-5, with D tentatively TRBD2 (6 bases). Deletions cut 1 base from V and 5 bases from J, with 12 bases between. Looked up from germline, CDR1 is SGHRS and CDR2 is YFSETQ. The CDR3 has 14 residues. In nucleotides, the CDR3 is TGCGCCAGCAGCTTGAGGCAAGGAGGGGAGACCCAGTACTTC. The encoded protein is CASSLRQGGETQYF.